This TCR beta chain was identified in a study of human thymus T cells. Surgeons resected thymus tissue during corrective heart surgery. Sequencing used immunoSEQ multiplex PCR; TCRdb keeps in-frame clones, though not all of them. The sample shows tens of thousands of clones, 90% to 97% of them seen only once. With V trimmed by 5 bases and J by 5 bases, 10 bases remained unmatched. The length of the CDR3 is 14 residues. CDR1 and CDR2 (germline): GTSNPN, SVGIG (reference sequence). Sequencing was performed on thymus tissue. This TCR derives from a boy in the first two years of life with a congenital heart defect but otherwise immunologically healthy. V and J are TRBV30 and TRBJ1-2, with TRBD1 identical over 8 bases. DNA of the CDR3: TGTGCCTGGTTTCAAACAGGGGGAGGATATGGCTACACCTTC. Amino acid sequence: CAWFQTGGGYGYTF.